Below, 14 T cell receptor beta chains from the same sample are listed, as sequenced in a study of blood T cell repertoires in COVID-19. Assay used: immunoSEQ multiplex PCR; TCRdb lists only in-frame clones, some missing. The sample includes more than 300,000 clones, roughly 87% seen only once; the top ten take under 6.5%. Material: PBMCs or T cells enriched from blood (not recorded which). The receptors were sampled from a woman aged 25 to 39 who had recovered from COVID-19.

The CDR3 bases are TGTGCCAGCAGCTCATCTTCCACGGCGGGCACCGGGGAGCTGTTTTTT. This translates into CASSSSSTAGTGELFF. The V call is TRBV5-4, the J call TRBJ2-2; D might be TRBD2 (5 bases). V shed 3 bases and J shed 4 bases, with 16 bases lying between them. Germline lookup yields CDR1 SGHNT and CDR2 YYREEE (reference sequence). The CDR3 contains 16 residues.

The rearrangement uses TRBV5-5 and TRBJ1-1; perhaps TRBD1 as D (6 bases). Germline-derived CDR1 and CDR2 are SGHKS and YYEKEE (reference sequence). With 4 bases removed from V and 8 bases from J, the gap between germline ends came to 21 bases. This CDR3 spans 15 amino acids. The CDR3, as DNA: TGTGCCAGCAGCCATCGCTTTGGGGGCGATTTGGAAGCTTTCTTT. This translates into CASSHRFGGDLEAFF.

The rearrangement uses TRBV4-2 and TRBJ1-5; D is ambiguous. Germline values: CDR1 LGHNA, CDR2 YNFKEQ. This CDR3 has 17 residues. Between the trimmed V and J ends, which lost 0 bases and 0 bases, there was a span of 12 bases. The CDR3 reads CASSQELSVYSNQPQHF. CDR3 DNA sequence: TGTGCCAGCAGCCAAGAATTGTCAGTTTATAGCAATCAGCCCCAGCATTTT.

The gene calls are TRBV7-2 and TRBJ1-5, with D possibly being TRBD1 (6 bases). The CDR3 has 16 residues. The V and J ends lost 5 bases and 0 bases respectively, with 14 bases between them. Germline CDR1 reads SGHTA; CDR2 reads FQGNSA. CDR3 sequence: CASSRGGGDSNQPQHF. Here the CDR3 DNA reads TGTGCCAGCAGCAGGGGAGGGGGGGATAGCAATCAGCCCCAGCATTTT.

V is TRBV10-3 and J is TRBJ1-3, with D hard to call. Trimming pared 4 bases from V and 0 bases from J, leaving 10 bases between. The germline CDR1 and CDR2 sequences are ENHRY and SYGVKD. The CDR3 length is 15 residues. This CDR3 is CAISVTVHSGNTIYF. DNA for the CDR3: TGTGCCATCAGTGTTACAGTGCACTCTGGAAACACCATATATTTT.

The chain uses TRBV6-5 and TRBJ1-6; 8 nucleotides line up with TRBD1. Losses at the gene ends were 7 bases for V and 7 bases for J; bases not matched to a gene: 6. The CDR3 covers 14 residues. Per germline, CDR1 MNHEY and CDR2 SVGAGI. CDR3: CASTPGQANSPLHF. The DNA of the CDR3 is TGTGCCAGCACTCCGGGACAGGCGAATTCACCCCTCCACTTT.

This clone has just one count. The chain couples TRBV19 to TRBJ2-2; a weak D match, TRBD1 (5 bases). Germline loops: CDR1 LNHDA, CDR2 SQIVND (reference sequence). V was cut by 4 bases and J by 5 bases, with 8 bases left in between. CDR3 length: 13 residues. CDR3 amino acids: CASSRDRTGELFF. DNA for the CDR3: TGTGCCAGTAGTAGAGACAGAACCGGGGAGCTGTTTTTT. Using reference TRBV19 and TRBJ2-2 for the parts outside the CDR3, the full variable domain is DGGITQSPKYLFRKEGQNVTLSCEQNLNHDAMYWYRQDPGQGLRLIYYSQIVNDFQKGDIAEGYSVSREKKESFPLTVTSAQKNPTAFYLCASSRDRTGELFFGEGSRLTVL.

The V call is TRBV6-2 or TRBV6-3, the J call TRBJ2-3; 8 positions match TRBD1. V lost 0 bases and J lost 3; bases outside the gene matches: 5. There are 16 residues in the CDR3. Germline V gene sequence: CDR1 MNHEY, CDR2 SVGEGT. DNA for the CDR3: TGTGCCAGCAGTTACTCGAAGGGACAGGTAACAGATACGCAGTATTTT. It yields the protein CASSYSKGQVTDTQYF.

Written as DNA, the CDR3 is TGTGCCTGGAGTTCGGGGAGGACCGGGGAGCTGTTTTTT. Amino acid sequence: CAWSSGRTGELFF. The chain uses TRBV30 and TRBJ2-2, with D maybe TRBD2 (6 bases). Germline V gene sequence: CDR1 GTSNPN, CDR2 SVGIG (reference sequence). This CDR3 region has 13 residues. Trimming left V 2 bases short and J 5 bases short, with 9 bases between.

CDR3 DNA sequence: TGTGCCAGCAGTTTCGGGGAACGTTTGGAGCTGTTTTTT. It codes for CASSFGERLELFF. V usage is TRBV6-6 and J usage is TRBJ2-2, with a tentative D call TRBD2 (5 bases). The CDR3 runs to 13 residues. CDR1 is MNHNY, CDR2 SVGAGI, per germline (reference sequence). Trimming stripped 4 bases from V and 10 bases from J, with 13 bases between.

This clone was recorded only once. The rearrangement joins TRBV19 to TRBJ1-1, with a tentative D call TRBD1 (5 bases). V was trimmed by 7 bases and J by 10 bases, leaving 19 bases between them. Germline CDR1 and CDR2: LNHDA and SQIVND (reference sequence). The CDR3 runs to 13 residues. In nucleotides, the CDR3 is TGTGCCAGTACCCCAGGGCAGCCACTGGGAGCTTTCTTT. Amino acid sequence: CASTPGQPLGAFF. Drawing the rest from reference TRBV19 and TRBJ1-1, the complete variable domain is DGGITQSPKYLFRKEGQNVTLSCEQNLNHDAMYWYRQDPGQGLRLIYYSQIVNDFQKGDIAEGYSVSREKKESFPLTVTSAQKNPTAFYLCASTPGQPLGAFFGQGTRLTVV.

This chain uses TRBV6-1 with TRBJ1-3, with 11 nucleotides matching TRBD1. Germline assignment: CDR1 MNHNS and CDR2 SASEGT. CDR3 length: 19 residues. Trimming cost V 0 bases and J 4 bases; bases outside gene matches: 11. This CDR3 reads CASSEARTGGAGIGNTIYF. In nucleotides, the CDR3 is TGTGCCAGCAGTGAAGCGAGGACAGGGGGCGCCGGGATCGGAAACACCATATATTTT.

The V and J genes are TRBV30 and TRBJ2-1; 8 nucleotides match TRBD2. Trimming took 4 bases from V and 15 from J; bases not matched to a gene: 8. The CDR3 loop spans 11 amino acids. Germline lookup yields CDR1 GTSNPN and CDR2 SVGIG (reference sequence). In DNA, the CDR3 is TGTGCCTGGATGGCCGTAGCGGGGTGGTTCTTC. Protein sequence: CAWMAVAGWFF. Drawing the rest from reference TRBV30 and TRBJ2-1, the complete variable domain is SQTIHQWPATLVQPVGSPLSLECTVEGTSNPNLYWYRQAAGRGLQLLFYSVGIGQISSEVPQNLSASRPQDRQFILSSKKLLLSDSGFYLCAWMAVAGWFFGPGTRLTVL.

Note on this clone: Other DNA sequences in the same sample also yield this CDR3. The chain combines TRBV7-2 with TRBJ1-1; TRBD1 is a possible D gene (6 bases). Germline V gene data show CDR1 as SGHTA and CDR2 as FQGNSA. Trimming removed 3 bases from V and 4 bases from J, with 12 bases in between. The CDR3 has 14 residues. The CDR3 spells CASSLPTGATEAFF. In nucleotides, the CDR3 is TGTGCCAGCAGCTTGCCGACAGGAGCCACTGAAGCTTTCTTT.